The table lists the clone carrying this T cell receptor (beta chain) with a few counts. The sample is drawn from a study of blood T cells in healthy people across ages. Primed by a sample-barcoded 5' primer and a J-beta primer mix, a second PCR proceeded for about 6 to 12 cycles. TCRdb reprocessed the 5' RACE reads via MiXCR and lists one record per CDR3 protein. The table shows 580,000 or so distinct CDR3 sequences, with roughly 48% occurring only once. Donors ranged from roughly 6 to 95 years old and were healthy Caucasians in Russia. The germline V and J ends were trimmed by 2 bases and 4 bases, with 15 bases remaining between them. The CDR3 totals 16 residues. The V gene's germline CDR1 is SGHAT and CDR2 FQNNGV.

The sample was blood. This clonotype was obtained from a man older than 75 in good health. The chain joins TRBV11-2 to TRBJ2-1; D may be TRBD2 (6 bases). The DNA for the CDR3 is TGTGCCAGCAGCTTAAATGGGGGACTCCGGTACAATGAGCAGTTCTTC. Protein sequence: CASSLNGGLRYNEQFF.